This T cell receptor beta chain was recorded in a study of blood T cell repertoires in COVID-19. Libraries were prepared by immunoSEQ multiplex PCR; TCRdb keeps only in-frame clonotypes and omits some of them. The sample lists roughly 500,000 clones, nearly 90% occurring once. Germline V gives CDR1 KGHDR, CDR2 SFDVKD. The CDR3 consists of 16 residues. The V and J ends lost 4 bases and 5 bases, in that order; junction bases with no gene match: 8. Input material: peripheral blood. The chain uses TRBV24-1 and TRBJ2-7; 12 bases fit TRBD2. This clonotype was sampled from a man aged 18 to 30 with COVID-19, enrolled during active disease. The CDR3 loop is CATSDSLAGGPDEQYF. In nucleotides, the CDR3 is TGTGCCACCAGTGACTCGCTAGCGGGAGGGCCAGACGAGCAGTACTTC.